This T cell receptor beta chain appears in the sequencing data of a study of T-cell reconstitution after alpha-beta-depleted transplantation in children. Study-level points and caveats: The study traced high day-60 TCRbeta diversity in some patients to surviving recipient T cells and thymic progenitors. Several hundred graft clones that had expanded were reportedly the source of alpha-beta T cells about two months after transplant. One year post-transplant, T-cell counts and diversity were largely derived from T cells produced anew.

The CDR3 is 17 amino acids. CDR1 and CDR2 from the germline V gene are LGHNA and YSLEER. V lost 0 bases to trimming and J lost 1 base; unmatched junction nucleotides: 6. This clonotype showed up just a few times. Its specificity is unknown. The TCRbeta library incorporated unique molecular identifiers. A single record per CDR3 protein comes from TCRdb applying MiXCR to the PCR reads. This repertoire shows 300,000 to 350,000 distinct CDR3 sequences, under 20% found once; its top ten account for about 41%. The specimen comprised PBMCs, mostly from graft donor cells, sampled 360 days after TCRalphabeta/CD19-depleted stem cell transplant. This receptor was identified in a male patient between 2 and 10 years old who had a stem cell transplant for acute lymphoblastic leukemia, so the T cells may come from the graft donor. The J gene is TRBJ2-4, the V gene TRBV4-3; 7 nucleotides line up with TRBD1. The CDR3 DNA reads as TGCGCCAGCAGCCAAGATCTAGGGGGCCTCGCCAAAAACATTCAGTACTTC. Protein: CASSQDLGGLAKNIQYF.